This T cell receptor (beta chain) appears in the sequencing data of a study of cytomegalovirus exposure and HLA in healthy donors. Study outcomes and limitations: Accounts indicate the classifier identified cytomegalovirus status with strong specificity and sensitivity. After further analysis at a later stage, 16,951 TCR beta sequences were associated with HLA alleles at 0.05 false discovery rate. The study flagged approximately 180 TCR beta chains as cytomegalovirus-associated.

Both 60 Vbeta primers and 13 Jbeta primers went into the PCR. TCRdb's copy holds only in-frame clones and misses some; the assay was immunoSEQ multiplex PCR. Its table records roughly 78,000 clones. As regards this clone: The antigen is undetermined.

This CDR3 comprises 13 residues. Germline CDR1 and CDR2: MGHDK and SYGVNS. V gave up 6 bases and J gave up 2 bases, with 10 bases separating them. This sequence was found in a man aged 40-55 years in good health and CMV-seronegative. The sequenced material came from PBMCs. The rearrangement uses TRBV25-1 and TRBJ1-2; no clear D. The CDR3 is CASSRLTNYGYTF. CDR3 coding DNA: TGTGCCAGCAGCAGACTCACCAACTATGGCTACACCTTC.